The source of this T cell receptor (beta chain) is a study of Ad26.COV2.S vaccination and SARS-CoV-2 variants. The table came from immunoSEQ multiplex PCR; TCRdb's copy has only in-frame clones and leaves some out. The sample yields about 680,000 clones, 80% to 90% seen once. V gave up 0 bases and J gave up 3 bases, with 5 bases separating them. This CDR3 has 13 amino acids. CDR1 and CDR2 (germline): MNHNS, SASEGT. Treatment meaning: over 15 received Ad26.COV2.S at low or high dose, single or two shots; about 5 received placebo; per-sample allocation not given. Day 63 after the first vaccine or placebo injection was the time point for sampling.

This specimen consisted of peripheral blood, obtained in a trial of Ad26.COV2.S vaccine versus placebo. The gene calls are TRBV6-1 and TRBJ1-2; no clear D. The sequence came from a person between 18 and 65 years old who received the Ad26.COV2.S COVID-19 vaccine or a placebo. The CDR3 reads CASSEAGHYGYTF. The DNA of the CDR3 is TGTGCCAGCAGTGAAGCAGGACACTATGGCTACACCTTC.